These 6 T cell receptor beta chains share one sample of origin, sequenced in a study of T-cell reconstitution after alpha-beta-depleted transplantation in children. The TCRbeta library was prepared with unique molecular identifiers. TCRdb passed the PCR reads through MiXCR, listing each CDR3 protein once. Of hundreds of thousands of distinct CDR3 sequences in the sample, roughly a quarter were seen once. The sequencing here drew on PBMCs, mostly from graft donor cells, taken 360 days after TCRalphabeta/CD19-depleted stem cell transplant. The receptors derive from a female patient aged 2-15 years who had a stem cell transplant for congenital amegakaryocytic thrombocytopenia, so the T cells may come from the graft donor.

The chain combines TRBV29-1 with TRBJ2-5, with 9 positions matching TRBD2. Germline assignment: CDR1 SQVTM and CDR2 ANQGSEA. This CDR3 comprises 14 residues. The V segment lost 4 bases and the J segment 2 bases; nucleotides outside the gene matches: 5. CDR3 residues: CSVVVAGVQETQYF. CDR3 DNA sequence: TGCAGCGTTGTGGTAGCGGGAGTACAAGAGACCCAGTACTTC.

The CDR3 DNA reads as TGCGCCAGCAGCCAAGAAGGTGACTTCCCAAGCGATTCCGAGCAGTACTTC. This codes for CASSQEGDFPSDSEQYF. The rearrangement joins TRBV4-1 to TRBJ2-7; unclear D gene. The length of the CDR3 is 17 residues. Germline values: CDR1 MGHRA, CDR2 YSYEKL. Trimming took 0 bases from V and 6 from J, leaving 21 bases between them.

This clonotype came up a few times. The chain employs TRBV20-1 and TRBJ2-7; 9 bases fit TRBD1. The V segment lost 2 bases and the J segment 3 bases; nucleotides outside the gene matches: 5. Looked up from germline, CDR1 is DFQATT and CDR2 is SNEGSKA (reference sequence). The CDR3 runs 14 residues. CDR3 sequence: CSARNRGLGYEQYF. CDR3 bases: TGCAGTGCTAGAAACAGGGGGCTAGGCTACGAGCAGTACTTC.

The CDR3 here is CASSQDTSGSTDTQYF. The CDR3 nucleotides are TGTGCCAGCAGCCAAGATACTAGCGGGAGTACAGATACGCAGTATTTT. The genes are TRBV4-2 and TRBJ2-3, with TRBD2 identical over 11 bases. The ends lost 0 bases at V and 3 bases at J; junction bases unmatched: 2. This CDR3 is built from 16 residues. The germline CDR1 and CDR2 sequences are LGHNA and YNFKEQ.

This clonotype occurred a few times. The chain couples TRBV10-3 to TRBJ1-2, with 7 nucleotides matching TRBD1. J lost 4 bases, V lost 5 bases, and 10 bases had no gene match. CDR1 is ENHRY and CDR2 is SYGVKD in the germline V gene. CDR3 length equals 15 residues. The CDR3, as DNA: TGTGCCATCAGTAAAACCGGGACAGTTCCCTATGGCTACACCTTC. It specifies CAISKTGTVPYGYTF.

This clonotype was counted ten times or more. The chain recombines TRBV5-1 with TRBJ1-1; 8 positions match TRBD1. The J segment lost 8 bases and the V segment lost 4 bases, leaving 13 bases of the junction unmatched. CDR1 SGHRS and CDR2 YFSETQ come from the germline V gene. The CDR3 length is 15 residues. The CDR3 here is CASSLRQGQGREAFF. CDR3 DNA: TGCGCCAGCAGCCTAAGACAAGGACAGGGTCGGGAAGCTTTCTTT.